The 15 T cell receptor beta chains below all came from one sample that was sequenced in a study of regulatory T cells in long-lasting Graves disease. Investigators prepared the TCR beta libraries by applying iRepertoire HTBI primers and Arm-PCR of CDR3 regions. MiXCR, run by TCRdb on the multiplex PCR reads, gives a single entry per CDR3 protein. The sample shows over 300,000 distinct CDR3 sequences, about a sixth of them seen only once. Time point given: newly diagnosed GD, antithyroid drugs for less than 3 months. The TCR library used RNA extracted from PBMCs. This material consisted of peripheral blood mononuclear cells (PBMCs), taken at new diagnosis, from a patient treated with antithyroid drugs. The receptors originated from a female donor with Graves disease.

The genes are TRBV6-2 or TRBV6-3 and TRBJ1-1, with D unclear. Trimming stripped 4 bases from V and 0 bases from J, with 6 bases between. Germline CDR1 MNHEY, CDR2 SVGEGT. CDR3 length: 13 residues. CDR3 sequence (DNA): TGTGCCAGCAGTTTCTGGATGAACACTGAAGCTTTCTTT. Its protein product is CASSFWMNTEAFF.

In its sample, this clonotype was seen a few times. The chain is built from TRBV6-2 or TRBV6-3 and TRBJ2-5, with 12 bases aligning to TRBD2. V dropped 4 bases and J dropped 5; count of bases not matched to a gene: 11. The CDR3 consists of 17 residues. Germline V gene sequence: CDR1 MNHEY, CDR2 SVGEGT. In nucleotides, the CDR3 is TGTGCCAGCAGTTTTCTAGCGGGAGGGCCGGATCGGGAGACCCAGTACTTC. Protein product: CASSFLAGGPDRETQYF.

The rearrangement links TRBV4-2 to TRBJ2-7; no clear D. CDR3 length equals 17 residues. The germline gives CDR1 LGHNA, CDR2 YNFKEQ. Between the trimmed V and J ends, which lost 1 base and 2 bases, there was a span of 18 bases. CDR3 sequence: CASSQGLTETVPYEQYF. The CDR3, as DNA: TGTGCCAGCAGCCAAGGACTTACGGAGACTGTACCCTACGAGCAGTACTTC.

The chain is built from TRBV14 and TRBJ1-1, with D possibly matching TRBD1 (6 bases). V lost 2 bases to trimming and J lost 7 bases, with 11 bases between them. Germline CDR1 and CDR2: SGHDN and FVKESK. This CDR3 is built from 13 residues. The CDR3 protein is CASSQIGGSEAFF. In DNA, the CDR3 is TGTGCCAGCAGCCAAATAGGGGGGAGTGAAGCTTTCTTT. The full variable domain, rest sourced from reference TRBV14 and TRBJ1-1, is EAGVTQFPSHSVIEKGQTVTLRCDPISGHDNLYWYRRVMGKEIKFLLHFVKESKQDESGMPNNRFLAERTGGTYSTLKVQPAELEDSGVYFCASSQIGGSEAFFGQGTRLTVV.

This clonotype turned up a few times. The chain uses TRBV20-1 and TRBJ1-3, with 9 bases matching TRBD1. The CDR3 has 15 residues. Germline CDR1 reads DFQATT; CDR2 reads SNEGSKA (reference sequence). V trimming: 5 bases; J trimming: 3 bases; junction bases outside the gene matches: 8. The CDR3 DNA reads as TGCAGTGCTCCGGGACAGGGAAGGTTTGGAAACACCATATATTTT. This gives the protein CSAPGQGRFGNTIYF.

The chain carries TRBV7-6 and TRBJ2-5, with TRBD1 matching 7 bases. Germline V CDR1 and CDR2: SGHVS, FNYEAQ. The CDR3 runs 15 residues. V shed 5 bases, J shed 3 bases, and the junction held 9 bases outside the gene matches. The CDR3 loop is CASSGVEGAEETQYF. As DNA, the CDR3 is TGTGCCAGCAGCGGGGTTGAGGGGGCCGAAGAGACCCAGTACTTC. The complete variable domain, with remaining parts taken from reference TRBV7-6 and TRBJ2-5, reads GAGVSQSPRYKVTKRGQDVALRCDPISGHVSLYWYRQALGQGPEFLTYFNYEAQQDKSGLPNDRFSAERPEGSISTLTIQRTEQRDSAMYRCASSGVEGAEETQYFGPGTRLLVL.

This clonotype was observed at least ten times. The rearrangement links TRBV6-2 or TRBV6-3 to TRBJ2-1; D might be TRBD1 or TRBD2, each matching 5 bases. V lost 7 bases and J 6 bases, leaving 16 bases between the germline ends. CDR1 MNHEY and CDR2 SVGEGT come from the germline V gene. This CDR3 comprises 14 residues. The CDR3 nucleotides are TGTGCCAGCACGTTCAGGGCTGGAGGCAATGAGCAGTTCTTC. Translation: CASTFRAGGNEQFF.

This clonotype was counted a few times. The chain carries TRBV9 and TRBJ2-1; 8 bases agree with TRBD2. The junction had 6 bases not matched to a gene; V was cut back by 0 bases and J by 4 bases. The germline V gene encodes CDR1 SGDLS and CDR2 YYNGEE. CDR3 size: 16 residues. The CDR3 DNA sequence: TGTGCCAGCAGCGTAGGTTCCGGGGGGGTGTACAATGAGCAGTTCTTC. Translating gives CASSVGSGGVYNEQFF.

This rearrangement joins TRBV6-2 or TRBV6-3 to TRBJ2-2, with D perhaps matching TRBD2 (6 bases). V lost 0 bases and J lost 7, with 12 bases in between. This CDR3 region has 15 residues. The germline CDR1 and CDR2 sequences are MNHEY and SVGEGT. The CDR3 loop is CASSYSGDGSGELFF. Written as DNA, the CDR3 is TGTGCCAGCAGTTACTCGGGGGACGGGAGCGGGGAGCTGTTTTTT.

Many counts were recorded for this clonotype. V and J are TRBV7-2 and TRBJ2-1, with TRBD1 matching 10 bases. There are 18 residues in the CDR3. In germline, CDR1 is SGHTA, CDR2 FQGNSA. Trimming cost V 4 bases and J 7 bases; bases outside gene matches: 16. DNA of the CDR3: TGTGCCAGCAGCTCTCCTGGGGGGCCGGGACAGGGGCTGAATGAGCAGTTCTTC. It encodes CASSSPGGPGQGLNEQFF.

The rearrangement joins TRBV5-4 to TRBJ2-3, with 11 bases aligning to TRBD2. The V segment lost 4 bases and the J segment 5 bases; nucleotides outside the gene matches: 18. The CDR3 sequence is 19 residues long. From germline, CDR1 is SGHNT and CDR2 YYREEE (reference sequence). The CDR3 loop reads CASSSRTSGLLRGRDTQYF. The DNA of the CDR3 is TGTGCCAGCAGCAGTCGGACTAGCGGGCTTCTTAGGGGCAGAGATACGCAGTATTTT.

This clonotype has a handful of counts. The rearrangement uses TRBV7-9 and TRBJ1-1, with D tentatively TRBD1 (5 bases). Trimming removed 8 bases from V and 1 base from J, with 14 bases in between. The CDR3 length is 14 residues. Germline loops: CDR1 SEHNR, CDR2 FQNEAQ (reference sequence). The CDR3 DNA follows: TGTGCCAGCGGCCGAACGACAGCGAACACTGAAGCTTTCTTT. Its translation: CASGRTTANTEAFF.

V is TRBV20-1 and J is TRBJ2-1; TRBD2 agrees at 10 bases. This CDR3 has 14 amino acids. Looked up from germline, CDR1 is DFQATT and CDR2 is SNEGSKA (reference sequence). V shed 6 bases, J shed 0 bases, and the junction held 2 bases outside the gene matches. The CDR3 bases are TGCAGTGCCCAGCGGGAGGGCTCCTACAATGAGCAGTTCTTC. It codes for CSAQREGSYNEQFF.

This clonotype appeared a few times. This could be a read error, since a much larger clone is one nucleotide away. The chain is built from TRBV4-3 and TRBJ1-4; D uncertain. CDR1 is LGHNA, CDR2 YSLEER, per germline. The CDR3 is made up of 15 amino acids. With 0 bases removed from V and 7 bases from J, the gap between germline ends came to 12 bases. The CDR3 region is CASSQDGTNSEKLFF. In nucleotides, the CDR3 is TGCGCCAGCAGCCAAGATGGCACTAATAGTGAAAAACTGTTTTTT.

This clonotype has a count of ten or more. The chain has TRBV6-5 and TRBJ2-7, with a weak D call TRBD2 (5 bases). This CDR3 is built from 15 residues. With 0 bases removed from V and 0 bases from J, the gap between germline ends came to 9 bases. Germline CDR1 is MNHEY and CDR2 is SVGAGI. Here the CDR3 DNA reads TGTGCCAGCAGTTACTCGGGAGCGGTCTCCTACGAGCAGTACTTC. Residues: CASSYSGAVSYEQYF.